Described below is a single TCR beta chain sequence and its context. The repertoire was sequenced with immunoSEQ multiplex PCR; TCRdb's copy has only in-frame clones and lacks some. Counted here are fewer than 700,000 clones, 85% to 90% occurring once; the ten biggest clones make up roughly 7.3%. The data derive from a study of blood T cell repertoires in COVID-19. The CDR3 is made up of 14 amino acids. V shed 7 bases and J shed 0 bases, with 10 bases lying between them. Germline V gives CDR1 SNHLY, CDR2 FYNNEI. Seattle's enrolled individuals joined amid active infection and were then monitored longitudinally.

The receptor was derived from a woman aged 45-65 years with COVID-19, enrolled during active disease. The material sequenced was peripheral blood. The V and J genes are TRBV2 and TRBJ2-1, with D maybe TRBD1 (5 bases). CDR3 DNA: TGTGCCAGCACACTGGACAACTCCTACAATGAGCAGTTCTTC. Protein product: CASTLDNSYNEQFF.